These T cell receptor beta chains were read from a single sample in a study of response to subunit inactivated influenza vaccine. TCRdb independently ran MiXCR on the RT-PCR reads; one entry per CDR3 protein. The data contain a few hundred thousand distinct CDR3 sequences, roughly 10% of them singletons. This sample also belongs to another study, concerning T cells expressing NK-cell markers.

Material: PBMCs from blood, obtained on the day of vaccination. Receptors were obtained from a man aged 45-65 years who received an inactivated influenza vaccine. Each CDR3 is given with its conserved first and last residue. A D gene is named only where the DNA matches it firmly. Rows give clone size only sometimes, using once, few, many, or a class for an expanded clone.

d_gene	abundance	v_gene	j_gene	CDR3aa	CDR3nt
TRBD2	few	TRBV28	TRBJ2-1	CASITNPGTRSNEQFF	TGTGCCAGCATTACAAATCCCGGGACTAGAAGCAATGAGCAGTTCTTC
TRBD2	.	TRBV9	TRBJ2-1	CASSPPGLAFHNEQFF	TGTGCCAGCAGCCCGCCGGGACTAGCCTTCCACAATGAGCAGTTCTTC
.	many	TRBV11-2	TRBJ2-2	CASSLTGHTGELFF	TGTGCCAGCAGCTTAACAGGACACACCGGGGAGCTGTTTTTT
.	.	TRBV4-3	TRBJ2-7	CASSQGEPSPLYEQYF	TGCGCCAGCAGCCAAGGTGAACCGTCCCCGCTCTACGAGCAGTACTTC
.	.	TRBV28	TRBJ1-3	CASSPTANSGNTIYF	TGTGCCAGCAGTCCGACAGCCAACTCTGGAAACACCATATATTTT
TRBD2	few	TRBV12-3/TRBV12-4	TRBJ2-1	CASSLGTNNEQFF	TGTGCCAGCAGTTTGGGGACTAACAATGAGCAGTTCTTC
TRBD2	.	TRBV7-8	TRBJ2-7	CASSRTSLAESSYEQYF	TGTGCCAGCAGCCGAACATCTCTAGCGGAAAGCTCCTACGAGCAGTACTTC
TRBD1	.	TRBV7-2	TRBJ2-5	CASTPQGAQETQYF	TGTGCCAGCACCCCTCAGGGGGCCCAAGAGACCCAGTACTTC
.	few	TRBV6-1	TRBJ1-1	CASRDGGRNTEAFF	TGTGCCAGCAGGGACGGCGGGCGTAACACTGAAGCTTTCTTT
.	few	TRBV28	TRBJ2-3	CASCGPNTDTQYF	TGTGCCAGCTGTGGACCGAACACAGATACGCAGTATTTT
.	many	TRBV7-6	TRBJ2-3	CASSSQRTDTQYF	TGTGCCAGCAGCTCACAGCGAACCGATACGCAGTATTTT
TRBD2	few	TRBV9	TRBJ2-7	CASSETSGSSYEQYF	TGTGCCAGCAGCGAGACTAGCGGGAGCTCCTACGAGCAGTACTTC
TRBD1	.	TRBV4-2	TRBJ1-4	CASSQVPLDRGYATNEKLFF	TGTGCCAGCAGCCAAGTTCCCCTCGACAGGGGCTATGCAACTAATGAAAAACTGTTTTTT
TRBD2	few	TRBV11-2	TRBJ2-1	CASSQGLADNEQFF	TGTGCCAGCAGCCAGGGACTAGCGGACAATGAGCAGTTCTTC